This entry concerns a single T cell receptor beta chain. The assay was immunoSEQ multiplex PCR, and TCRdb's table has in-frame clones only and misses some. The table has under 95,000 clones, roughly 94% seen once. The CDR3 extends over 14 amino acids. Per the germline V gene, CDR1 is MNHEY and CDR2 is SVGAGI. With 5 bases removed from V and 1 base from J, the gap between germline ends came to 9 bases. This entry belongs to a study of cytomegalovirus exposure and HLA in healthy donors. The sequence came from a woman between 18 and 29 years old in good health and CMV-seropositive. The material sequenced was PBMCs. V and J are TRBV6-5 and TRBJ1-5, with D unclear. The CDR3 sequence is CASSPEWSNQPQHF. The CDR3 DNA reads TGTGCCAGCAGTCCCGAGTGGAGCAATCAGCCCCAGCATTTT.